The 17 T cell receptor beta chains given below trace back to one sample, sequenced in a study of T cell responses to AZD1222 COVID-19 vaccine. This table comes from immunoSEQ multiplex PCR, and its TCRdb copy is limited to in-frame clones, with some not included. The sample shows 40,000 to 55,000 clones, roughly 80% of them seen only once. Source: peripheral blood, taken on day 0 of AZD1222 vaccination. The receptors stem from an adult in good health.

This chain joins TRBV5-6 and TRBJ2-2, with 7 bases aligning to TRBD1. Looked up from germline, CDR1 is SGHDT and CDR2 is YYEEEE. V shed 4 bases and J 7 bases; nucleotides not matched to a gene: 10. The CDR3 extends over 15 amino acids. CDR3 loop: CASSPTGSWVGELFF. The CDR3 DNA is TGTGCCAGCAGCCCGACAGGGAGTTGGGTCGGGGAGCTGTTTTTT.

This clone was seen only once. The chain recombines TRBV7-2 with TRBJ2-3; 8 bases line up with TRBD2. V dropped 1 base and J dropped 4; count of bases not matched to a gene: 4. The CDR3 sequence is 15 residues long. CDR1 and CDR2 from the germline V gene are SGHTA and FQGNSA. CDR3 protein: CASSLVAGRADTQYF. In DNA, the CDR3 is TGTGCCAGCAGCTTAGTAGCGGGGAGGGCAGATACGCAGTATTTT.

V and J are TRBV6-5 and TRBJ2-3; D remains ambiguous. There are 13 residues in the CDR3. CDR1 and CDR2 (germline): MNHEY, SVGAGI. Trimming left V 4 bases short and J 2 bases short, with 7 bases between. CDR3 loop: CASSSPATDTQYF. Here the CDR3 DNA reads TGTGCCAGCAGTTCCCCGGCCACAGATACGCAGTATTTT.

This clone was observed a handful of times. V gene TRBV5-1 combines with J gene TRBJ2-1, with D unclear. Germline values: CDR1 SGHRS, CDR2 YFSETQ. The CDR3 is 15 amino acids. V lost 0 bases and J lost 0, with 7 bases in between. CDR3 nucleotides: TGCGCCAGCAGCTTGGGGGCCGGCTCCTACAATGAGCAGTTCTTC. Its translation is CASSLGAGSYNEQFF.

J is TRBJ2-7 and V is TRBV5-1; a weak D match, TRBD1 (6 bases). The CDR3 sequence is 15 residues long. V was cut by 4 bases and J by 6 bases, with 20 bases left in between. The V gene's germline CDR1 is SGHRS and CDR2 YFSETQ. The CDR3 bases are TGCGCCAGCAGCCTTAAGGTACAGGGCATGGGCGAGCAGTACTTC. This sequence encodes CASSLKVQGMGEQYF.

The CDR3 spells CASSSGSYSETQYF. CDR3 nucleotides: TGTGCCAGCAGTTCTGGCAGCTACTCGGAGACCCAGTACTTC. The rearrangement joins TRBV6-2 or TRBV6-3 to TRBJ2-5; D uncertain. Between the trimmed V and J ends, which lost 4 bases and 5 bases, there was a span of 14 bases. Germline loops: CDR1 MNHEY, CDR2 SVGEGT. The CDR3 sequence is 14 residues long.

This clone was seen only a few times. The CDR3 nucleotides read TGTGCCAGCTCAGCAGGGGACTACTCTGGAAACACCATATATTTT. Encoded protein: CASSAGDYSGNTIYF. V usage is TRBV18 and J usage is TRBJ1-3; D may be TRBD1 (6 bases). V lost 5 bases and J 0 bases, leaving 11 bases between the germline ends. This CDR3 has 15 amino acids. Germline V gene data show CDR1 as KGHSH and CDR2 as LQKENI.

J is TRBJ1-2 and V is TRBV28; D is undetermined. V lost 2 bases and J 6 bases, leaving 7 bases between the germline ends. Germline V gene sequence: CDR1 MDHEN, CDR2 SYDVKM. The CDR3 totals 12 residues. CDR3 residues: CASSLQEHGYTF. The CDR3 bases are TGTGCCAGCAGTTTACAGGAGCATGGCTACACCTTC.

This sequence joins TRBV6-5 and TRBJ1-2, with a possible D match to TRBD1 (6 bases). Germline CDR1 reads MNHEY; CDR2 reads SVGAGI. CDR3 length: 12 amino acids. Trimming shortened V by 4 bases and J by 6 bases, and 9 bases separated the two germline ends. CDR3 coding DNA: TGTGCCAGCAGTTCTGGGGGCAATGGCTACACCTTC. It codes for CASSSGGNGYTF.

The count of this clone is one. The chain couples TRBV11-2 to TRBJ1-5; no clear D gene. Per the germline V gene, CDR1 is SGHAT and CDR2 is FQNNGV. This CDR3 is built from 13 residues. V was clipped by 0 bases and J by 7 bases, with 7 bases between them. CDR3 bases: TGTGCCAGCAGCTTAGATTGGGAGCAGCCCCAGCATTTT. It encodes CASSLDWEQPQHF. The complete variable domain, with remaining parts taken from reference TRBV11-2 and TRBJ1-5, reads EAGVAQSPRYKIIEKRQSVAFWCNPISGHATLYWYQQILGQGPKLLIQFQNNGVVDDSQLPKDRFSAERLKGVDSTLKIQPAKLEDSAVYLCASSLDWEQPQHFGDGTRLSIL.

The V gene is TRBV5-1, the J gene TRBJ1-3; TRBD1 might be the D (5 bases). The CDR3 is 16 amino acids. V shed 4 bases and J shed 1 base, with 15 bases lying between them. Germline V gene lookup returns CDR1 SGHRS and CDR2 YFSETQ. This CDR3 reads CASSRTSGTSGNTIYF. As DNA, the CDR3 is TGCGCCAGCAGCCGAACATCCGGGACTTCTGGAAACACCATATATTTT.

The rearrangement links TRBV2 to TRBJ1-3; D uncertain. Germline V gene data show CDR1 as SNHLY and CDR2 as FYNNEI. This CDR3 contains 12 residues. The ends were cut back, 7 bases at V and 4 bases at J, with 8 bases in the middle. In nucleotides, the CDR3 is TGTGCCAGCAATGCCGACGGAAACACCATATATTTT. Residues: CASNADGNTIYF.

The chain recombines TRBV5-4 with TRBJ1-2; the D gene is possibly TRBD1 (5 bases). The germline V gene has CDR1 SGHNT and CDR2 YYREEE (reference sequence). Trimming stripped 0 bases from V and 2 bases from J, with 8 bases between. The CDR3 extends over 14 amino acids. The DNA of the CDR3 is TGTGCCAGCAGCTTGGCCAGGGACAACTATGGCTACACCTTC. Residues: CASSLARDNYGYTF. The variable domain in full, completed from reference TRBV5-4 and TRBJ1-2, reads ETGVTQSPTHLIKTRGQQVTLRCSSQSGHNTVSWYQQALGQGPQFIFQYYREEENGRGNFPPRFSGLQFPNYSSELNVNALELDDSALYLCASSLARDNYGYTFGSGTRLTVV.

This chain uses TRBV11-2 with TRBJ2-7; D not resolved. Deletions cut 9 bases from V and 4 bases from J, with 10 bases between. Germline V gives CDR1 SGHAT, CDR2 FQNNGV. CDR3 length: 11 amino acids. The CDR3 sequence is CASATTYEQYF. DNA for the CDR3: TGTGCCAGTGCTACCACTTACGAGCAGTACTTC.

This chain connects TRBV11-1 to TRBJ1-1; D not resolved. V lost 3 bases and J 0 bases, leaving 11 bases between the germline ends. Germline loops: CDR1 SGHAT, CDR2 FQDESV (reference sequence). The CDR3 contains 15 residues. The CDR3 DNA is TGTGCCAGCAGCTTCGGTGCACAGATGAACACTGAAGCTTTCTTT. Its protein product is CASSFGAQMNTEAFF. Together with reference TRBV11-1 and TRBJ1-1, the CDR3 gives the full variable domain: EAEVAQSPRYKITEKSQAVAFWCDPISGHATLYWYRQILGQGPELLVQFQDESVVDDSQLPKDRFSAERLKGVDSTLKIQPAELGDSAMYLCASSFGAQMNTEAFFGQGTRLTVV.

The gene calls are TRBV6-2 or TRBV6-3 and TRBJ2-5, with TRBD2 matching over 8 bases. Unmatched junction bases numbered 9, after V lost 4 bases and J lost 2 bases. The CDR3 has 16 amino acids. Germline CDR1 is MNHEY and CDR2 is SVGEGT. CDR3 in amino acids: CASSFPRGGVQETQYF. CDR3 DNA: TGTGCCAGCAGTTTCCCACGGGGGGGAGTTCAAGAGACCCAGTACTTC.

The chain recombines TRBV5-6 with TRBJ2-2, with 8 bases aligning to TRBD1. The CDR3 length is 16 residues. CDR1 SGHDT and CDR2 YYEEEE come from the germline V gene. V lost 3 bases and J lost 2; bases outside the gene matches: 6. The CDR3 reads CASSSSGTGNTGELFF. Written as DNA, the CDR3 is TGTGCCAGCAGCTCTTCCGGGACAGGTAACACCGGGGAGCTGTTTTTT.